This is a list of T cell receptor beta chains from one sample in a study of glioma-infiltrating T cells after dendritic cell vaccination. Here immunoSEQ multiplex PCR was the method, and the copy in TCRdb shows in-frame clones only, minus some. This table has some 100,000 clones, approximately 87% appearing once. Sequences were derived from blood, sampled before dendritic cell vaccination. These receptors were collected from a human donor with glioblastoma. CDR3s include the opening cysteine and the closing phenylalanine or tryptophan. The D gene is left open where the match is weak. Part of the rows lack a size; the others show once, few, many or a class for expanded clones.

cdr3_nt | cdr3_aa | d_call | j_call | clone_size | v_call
TGTGCCAGCAGCTTACGCGCTAGCGGGTCAAAAGATAGCTACGAGCAGTACTTC | CASSLRASGSKDSYEQYF | TRBD2 | TRBJ2-7 | . | TRBV11-2
TGCGCCAGCAGCCAAGAAAGGGAGCGTTCGAGCATTCAGTACTTC | CASSQERERSSIQYF | . | TRBJ2-4 | . | TRBV4-3
TGTGCCAGCAGCGTAACCAATTCAGCGGAGACTGGAAACACCATATATTTT | CASSVTNSAETGNTIYF | . | TRBJ1-3 | . | TRBV9
TGTGCCAGCAGTTCGACGGGAGGCACCGGGGAGCTGTTTTTT | CASSSTGGTGELFF | TRBD2 | TRBJ2-2 | . | TRBV6-5
TGTGCCAGCAGCGAAGAACAGGGTGGTAATCAGCCCCAGCATTTT | CASSEEQGGNQPQHF | . | TRBJ1-5 | . | TRBV7-2
TGCGCCAGCATGGGGGGACAGGAGAACACCGGGGAGCTGTTTTTT | CASMGGQENTGELFF | TRBD1 | TRBJ2-2 | once | TRBV5-1
TGTGCCAGCAGCCTCCAGTTGAACACTGAAGCTTTCTTT | CASSLQLNTEAFF | . | TRBJ1-1 | few | TRBV5-5
TGTGCCAGCAGTGAGCGGACAAAAGTCTCTGGAAACACCATATATTTT | CASSERTKVSGNTIYF | . | TRBJ1-3 | . | TRBV6-1
TGCGCCAGCAGCCAAGTCAACCTAGTCGCGGTCGACGAGCAGTACTTC | CASSQVNLVAVDEQYF | . | TRBJ2-7 | few | TRBV4-1
TGTGCCAGTAGACCCGACAGGGTTGGCAATCAGCCCCAGCATTTT | CASRPDRVGNQPQHF | TRBD1 | TRBJ1-5 | . | TRBV19
TGTGCCAGCAGCCCTGGACAGACTAACACCGGGGAGCTGTTTTTT | CASSPGQTNTGELFF | . | TRBJ2-2 | . | TRBV7-9
TGTGCCACCAGCAGAGGGGGGGGGACTATACAAAACATTCAGTACTTC | CATSRGGGTIQNIQYF | TRBD2 | TRBJ2-4 | . | TRBV15
TGTGCCAGCAGCACCGAGCGGGAGGAGGGTACAGATACGCAGTATTTT | CASSTEREEGTDTQYF | TRBD2 | TRBJ2-3 | . | TRBV9
TGCGCCAGCAGCCAGGCCACTGAAGCTTTCTTT | CASSQATEAFF | . | TRBJ1-1 | . | TRBV4-1
TGTGCCAGCGCGACAGGGGGCGGTTCAGAGACCCAGTACTTC | CASATGGGSETQYF | TRBD1 | TRBJ2-5 | . | TRBV7-8
TGCGCCAGCAGCTCCCCGGAGAGCTCCTACGAGCAGTACTTC | CASSSPESSYEQYF | . | TRBJ2-7 | once | TRBV5-1
TGTGCCAGCAGGCGGGACAGCGATGGCTACACCTTC | CASRRDSDGYTF | TRBD1 | TRBJ1-2 | . | TRBV2
TGCGCCAGCAGCTTGGAGACAGGAGATTCACCCCTCCACTTT | CASSLETGDSPLHF | . | TRBJ1-6 | . | TRBV5-1
TGTGCCAGCAGCCAACCGGGACATACGGAAGAGCAGTACTTC | CASSQPGHTEEQYF | . | TRBJ2-7 | . | TRBV4-2
TGCGCCAGCAGCTCAAATGCTAACTATGGCTACACCTTC | CASSSNANYGYTF | . | TRBJ1-2 | . | TRBV5-1
TGTGCCAGCAGCTTAATGCCTAGCGGGAGGGCCGGCGAGCAGTACTTC | CASSLMPSGRAGEQYF | TRBD2 | TRBJ2-7 | . | TRBV7-2
TGTGCCAGCAGTGTAGCCAGGGGGCTTGGCTACACCTTC | CASSVARGLGYTF | TRBD1 | TRBJ1-2 | . | TRBV27
TGTGCCAGCAGTCCCCGGGGGGGCTGGGAGACCCAGTACTTC | CASSPRGGWETQYF | TRBD2 | TRBJ2-5 | few | TRBV5-4
TGTGCCAGCTCAAGACAGGCGAACACTGAAGCTTTCTTT | CASSRQANTEAFF | . | TRBJ1-1 | . | TRBV18
TGCAGTGCTAGTCGGGACAATGAGCAGTTCTTC | CSASRDNEQFF | . | TRBJ2-1 | . | TRBV20-1
TGTGCCAGCAGCCACCCCGGGTCTAACTATGGCTACACCTTC | CASSHPGSNYGYTF | . | TRBJ1-2 | . | TRBV11-3
TGTGCCAGCAGCCAGCCAGGGGAGAGTTATGAGCAGTTCTTC | CASSQPGESYEQFF | . | TRBJ2-1 | few | TRBV14
TGTGCCAGCAGCCCGGGGGAAAGGGCTTCCTCCGAGCAGTACTTC | CASSPGERASSEQYF | . | TRBJ2-7 | . | TRBV11-3
TGCGCCAGCAGCTTGGGAGCCGGGGCTAGCGGGAGTGATACGCAGTATTTT | CASSLGAGASGSDTQYF | TRBD2 | TRBJ2-3 | . | TRBV5-1
TGCGCCAGCGGTCAGACAGGGGACAACTATGGCTACACCTTC | CASGQTGDNYGYTF | TRBD1 | TRBJ1-2 | . | TRBV5-1
TGCGCCAGCAGCTTGTCGGCTAGCGGGAGGGTCAGCGAGCAGTACTTC | CASSLSASGRVSEQYF | TRBD2 | TRBJ2-7 | . | TRBV5-1
TGTGCCAGCAGCTTCTCCGGGGACACAGATACGCAGTATTTT | CASSFSGDTDTQYF | . | TRBJ2-3 | . | TRBV11-3
TGCGCCAGCAGCCCTGAGGGGGCCGCCTACGAGCAGTACTTC | CASSPEGAAYEQYF | TRBD1 | TRBJ2-7 | . | TRBV5-1
TGTGCCAGCTCACCATATCAGGGATTCCATCAGCCCCAGCATTTT | CASSPYQGFHQPQHF | . | TRBJ1-5 | . | TRBV18
TGTGCCAGCAGTGAATGGGCGAACAGGCATAGCAATCAGCCCCAGCATTTT | CASSEWANRHSNQPQHF | . | TRBJ1-5 | . | TRBV6-1
TGCGCCAGCAGTCCACAGGGGGCGAATGAAAAACTGTTTTTT | CASSPQGANEKLFF | TRBD1 | TRBJ1-4 | few | TRBV4-3
TGTGCTAGTGGTGCCCGACAGGGGGAAGCTTTCTTT | CASGARQGEAFF | TRBD1 | TRBJ1-1 | once | TRBV12-5
TGTGCCAGCAGCTTGGGGCAAGCCGGCACCGGGGAGCTGTTTTTT | CASSLGQAGTGELFF | . | TRBJ2-2 | . | TRBV11-3
TGTGCCAGCAGCCAAGCACTAGCGGTGGGGTACGAGCAGTACTTC | CASSQALAVGYEQYF | TRBD2 | TRBJ2-7 | . | TRBV14
TGTGCCAGCAGTTACTCGACCAGGGGGGACACAGATACGCAGTATTTT | CASSYSTRGDTDTQYF | . | TRBJ2-3 | once | TRBV6-6
TGTGCCAGCAGCCGGGACAGGGGACCTGGAAACACCATATATTTT | CASSRDRGPGNTIYF | TRBD1 | TRBJ1-3 | . | TRBV5-4
TGCGCCAGCAGCGAGAGCCTAGCGGGGGGAACGCAGTATTTT | CASSESLAGGTQYF | TRBD2 | TRBJ2-3 | . | TRBV5-1
TGCAGCGTTGAAGACTCCGGGGAGACCCAGTACTTC | CSVEDSGETQYF | . | TRBJ2-5 | . | TRBV29-1
TGTGCCAGCAGCGTCAGCGGGAGACAGGATGAGACCCAGTACTTC | CASSVSGRQDETQYF | TRBD2 | TRBJ2-5 | . | TRBV7-2
TGTGCCAGCACAAGACAGGGCGCCGGGGAGCAGTACTTC | CASTRQGAGEQYF | TRBD1 | TRBJ2-7 | . | TRBV2
TGTGCCAGCAGCGCCCGAGCGGGAGGCTTATCCCCCGGCACAGATACGCAGTATTTT | CASSARAGGLSPGTDTQYF | TRBD2 | TRBJ2-3 | . | TRBV7-2
TGTGCCAGCAGCGCGGGACAGGATAATGAGCAGTTCTTC | CASSAGQDNEQFF | TRBD1 | TRBJ2-1 | . | TRBV2
TGTGCCAGCAGTTACCGCAGGGACCAAGAGACCCAGTACTTC | CASSYRRDQETQYF | . | TRBJ2-5 | . | TRBV6-6
TGTGCCAGTAGTATCAGCAGGGAGGGCACTGAAGCTTTCTTT | CASSISREGTEAFF | . | TRBJ1-1 | . | TRBV19
TGTGCCAGCAGTTTATCCCGGCAGAGCGGCACAGATACGCAGTATTTT | CASSLSRQSGTDTQYF | . | TRBJ2-3 | . | TRBV27
TGCAGCGTCTCCGGGACAGGGGGCGAGCAGTACTTC | CSVSGTGGEQYF | TRBD1 | TRBJ2-7 | . | TRBV29-1
TGCGCCAGCAGCCAGGACAGGTATGGCTACACCTTC | CASSQDRYGYTF | TRBD1 | TRBJ1-2 | . | TRBV5-1
TGCGCCAGCAGCGACTTTACAGATACGCAGTATTTT | CASSDFTDTQYF | . | TRBJ2-3 | . | TRBV4-3
TGTGCCAGTAGTTCGGGACAGGGCTCCTACGAGCAGTACTTC | CASSSGQGSYEQYF | TRBD1 | TRBJ2-7 | few | TRBV19
TGTGCCAGCAGTGTATCCGCCGGCTCTGGGGCCAACGTCCTGACTTTC | CASSVSAGSGANVLTF | . | TRBJ2-6 | . | TRBV6-1